This TCR beta chain was recorded in a study of cytomegalovirus exposure and HLA in healthy donors. Overall study results and limits: A later analysis linked a missense DCLRE1C variant to TCR beta V- and J-gene trimming. Analysis performed later showed TCR beta chains linked to HLA being more clonally expanded than equally common others. DRB1 showed the most TCR associations and HLA-C the fewest in a later analysis, as rates varied by HLA locus.

Remarks on this clone: The antigen is unknown.

A multiplex PCR was run with 60 Vbeta primers and 13 Jbeta primers. TCRdb's table, derived via immunoSEQ multiplex PCR, lists solely in-frame clones and lacks some. The table lists approximately 150,000 clones, 68% of them singletons, with approximately 4.2% in the top ten. Germline V lookup: CDR1 SQVTM, CDR2 ANQGSEA. This CDR3 spans 14 amino acids. The J segment lost 0 bases and the V segment lost 4 bases, leaving 5 bases of the junction unmatched. The rearrangement joins TRBV29-1 to TRBJ2-7, with TRBD2 matching over 8 bases. The sequence derives from a man aged 60 to 75 in good health and CMV-seronegative. Material for sequencing was PBMCs. In DNA form, the CDR3 reads TGCAGCGTTGTCGGGCGGGAGGCCTCCTACGAGCAGTACTTC. As protein: CSVVGREASYEQYF.